Each of the 18 T cell receptor beta chains below was sequenced from the same sample in a study of a mutant IDH1 vaccine in newly diagnosed glioma. Sequenced by immunoSEQ multiplex PCR; TCRdb stores in-frame clones only, minus some. Seen here are 56,000 or so clones, around three quarters observed once, and the top ten hold about 5%. Their antigens are not known. Time point in this sample: week 47, end of study. Doses of 300 ug of mutant IDH1 20-mer peptide were given with topical imiquimod. The sample here was PBMCs, taken from a glioma patient whose treatment included an IDH1 peptide vaccine. All receptors derive from a man between 50 and 59 years old with glioma.

The rearrangement links TRBV9 to TRBJ2-1; D is perhaps TRBD1 or TRBD2 (5 bases each). This CDR3 has 15 residues. Deletions cut 0 bases from V and 5 bases from J, with 12 bases between. Germline CDR1 is SGDLS and CDR2 is YYNGEE. The CDR3 region is CASSVEGTDNNEQFF. DNA for the CDR3: TGTGCCAGCAGCGTAGAGGGGACGGACAACAATGAGCAGTTCTTC.

The V call is TRBV28, the J call TRBJ2-7; D gene unclear. Germline assignment: CDR1 MDHEN and CDR2 SYDVKM. V lost 5 bases, J lost 7 bases, and 9 bases lay in between. CDR3 length equals 11 residues. The CDR3 coding sequence is TGTGCCAGCAGTCCGCATAGAGAGCAGTACTTC. Protein: CASSPHREQYF.

The rearrangement links TRBV30 to TRBJ2-1; D unclear. The CDR3 loop spans 11 amino acids. In germline, CDR1 is GTSNPN, CDR2 SVGIG (reference sequence). Trimming took 5 bases from V and 6 from J, leaving 8 bases between them. The CDR3 DNA follows: TGTGCCTGGGGAGATGTCAATGAGCAGTTCTTC. It specifies CAWGDVNEQFF.

J is TRBJ1-1 and V is TRBV7-6; TRBD1 is a possible D gene (6 bases). Trimming took off 1 base at V and 1 base at J, with 7 bases between the two ends. This CDR3 comprises 14 residues. Looked up from germline, CDR1 is SGHVS and CDR2 is FNYEAQ. The CDR3 is CASSLGGPNTEAFF. The CDR3 region has the DNA TGTGCCAGCAGCTTAGGGGGGCCGAACACTGAAGCTTTCTTT.

J is TRBJ1-1 and V is TRBV4-1; 7 bases line up with TRBD1. There are 15 residues in the CDR3. With 2 bases clipped from V and 2 bases from J, the junction kept 5 bases outside the gene matches. The germline V gene encodes CDR1 MGHRA and CDR2 YSYEKL. CDR3 coding DNA: TGCGCCAGCAGCCAAACGGGACAGCCTAACACTGAAGCTTTCTTT. This gives the protein CASSQTGQPNTEAFF.

The chain joins TRBV19 to TRBJ1-5, with 8 bases matching TRBD1. The J segment lost 6 bases and the V segment lost 6 bases, leaving 13 bases of the junction unmatched. The germline V gene encodes CDR1 LNHDA and CDR2 SQIVND (reference sequence). The CDR3 extends over 16 amino acids. CDR3 DNA sequence: TGTGCCAGTAGCCCATACTCGGGAACAGGGGGTCAGCCCCAGCATTTT. Amino acids: CASSPYSGTGGQPQHF.

This rearrangement joins TRBV30 to TRBJ1-2; a weak D match, TRBD1 (5 bases). The CDR3 length is 11 residues. Trimming took 7 bases from V and 2 from J, leaving 8 bases between them. Germline-derived CDR1 and CDR2 are GTSNPN and SVGIG (reference sequence). The CDR3 DNA reads TGTGCCTCACAGGTGAACTATGGCTACACCTTC. Translation: CASQVNYGYTF.

In regard to this clone: The junction differs from germline at one of its ends, possibly a read error. The rearrangement uses TRBV30 and TRBJ1-3, with no clear D. Germline CDR1 and CDR2: GTSNPN and SVGIG (reference sequence). The CDR3 is 17 amino acids. DNA of the CDR3: TGTGCCTGGAGTGTACTCCCTCGGGGAAGCTCTGAAAACACCATATATTTT. Its protein product is CAWSVLPRGSSENTIYF.

The chain carries TRBV9 and TRBJ1-6, with 7 bases fitting TRBD1. J was trimmed by 9 bases and V by 4 bases; bases with no gene match: 13. The CDR3 is made up of 16 amino acids. Germline CDR1 is SGDLS and CDR2 is YYNGEE. This CDR3 reads CASSPGGDVLGSPLHF. CDR3 coding DNA: TGTGCCAGCAGCCCAGGGGGGGATGTATTGGGTTCACCCCTCCACTTT.

Only a few counts were recorded for this clone. The chain has TRBV11-3 and TRBJ2-1; D is undetermined. CDR3 length: 14 residues. Trimming removed 1 base from V and 5 bases from J, with 9 bases in between. Germline CDR1 is SGHNT and CDR2 is YENEEA. The CDR3 sequence is CASSLAGRDNEQFF. In DNA, the CDR3 is TGTGCCAGCAGCTTAGCAGGACGGGACAATGAGCAGTTCTTC.

The J gene is TRBJ2-3, the V gene TRBV6-5, with 8 bases identical to TRBD1. This CDR3 comprises 15 residues. Trimming removed 10 bases from V and 4 bases from J; junction bases left unmatched: 13. Germline V gene data show CDR1 as MNHEY and CDR2 as SVGAGI. CDR3 DNA: TGTGCCACAACTCTAGACAGGGGTCTCCCAGATACGCAGTATTTT. It codes for CATTLDRGLPDTQYF.

The chain couples TRBV29-1 to TRBJ1-1; D is possibly TRBD1 (6 bases). CDR3 length equals 13 residues. Germline CDR1 and CDR2: SQVTM and ANQGSEA. Trimming pared 6 bases from V and 0 bases from J, leaving 11 bases between. This CDR3 is CSVKDSLNTEAFF. CDR3 DNA: TGCAGCGTGAAGGACAGTTTGAACACTGAAGCTTTCTTT.

The rearrangement joins TRBV5-1 to TRBJ2-7; possibly TRBD1 or TRBD2 for D (6 bases each). The CDR3 totals 14 residues. CDR1 SGHRS and CDR2 YFSETQ come from the germline V gene. The germline V and J ends were trimmed by 2 bases and 2 bases, with 11 bases remaining between them. Here the CDR3 DNA reads TGCGCCAGCAGCTTTGACAGGAGGGCCTACGAGCAGTACTTC. Residues: CASSFDRRAYEQYF. Looking up the rest from reference TRBV5-1 and TRBJ2-7 gives the full variable domain: KAGVTQTPRYLIKTRGQQVTLSCSPISGHRSVSWYQQTPGQGLQFLFEYFSETQRNKGNFPGRFSGRQFSNSRSEMNVSTLELGDSALYLCASSFDRRAYEQYFGPGTRLTVT.

The genes are TRBV28 and TRBJ1-4, with D hard to call. Germline V gene lookup returns CDR1 MDHEN and CDR2 SYDVKM. Trimming removed 2 bases from V and 11 bases from J, with 12 bases in between. The CDR3 is made up of 13 amino acids. CDR3 in DNA: TGTGCCAGCAGTTTAGGGTCGGCCAGGAAACTGTTTTTT. Its protein product is CASSLGSARKLFF.

The chain recombines TRBV29-1 with TRBJ1-4; TRBD1 agrees at 9 bases. The junction had 5 bases not matched to a gene; V was cut back by 4 bases and J by 5 bases. Germline CDR1 SQVTM, CDR2 ANQGSEA. The CDR3 consists of 14 residues. CDR3 sequence: CSVGGGTGNEKLFF. The CDR3 DNA reads as TGCAGCGTTGGGGGAGGGACAGGGAATGAAAAACTGTTTTTT.

The CDR3 DNA reads TGCAGTGCCGAGGAGGAGACCCAGTACTTC. Translation: CSAEEETQYF. This chain joins TRBV20-1 and TRBJ2-5; D is uncertain. The CDR3 runs to 10 residues. The germline V and J ends were trimmed by 6 bases and 5 bases, with 7 bases remaining between them. CDR1 and CDR2 (germline): DFQATT, SNEGSKA (reference sequence).

The rearrangement links TRBV5-1 to TRBJ2-7; tentatively, D is TRBD2 (6 bases). V was cut by 0 bases and J by 4 bases, with 8 bases left in between. Per the germline V gene, CDR1 is SGHRS and CDR2 is YFSETQ. This CDR3 region has 13 residues. The CDR3 nucleotides read TGCGCCAGCAGCTTGGGTCGGGAGTACGAGCAGTACTTC. Encoded protein: CASSLGREYEQYF.

The rearrangement joins TRBV19 to TRBJ1-5; D is perhaps TRBD1 (5 bases). Trimming cost V 3 bases and J 8 bases, with 5 bases left between them. Per the germline V gene, CDR1 is LNHDA and CDR2 is SQIVND (reference sequence). The length of the CDR3 is 11 residues. The DNA of the CDR3 is TGTGCCAGTAGTATGGGGGAGCCCCAGCATTTT. This encodes CASSMGEPQHF.